This T cell receptor (beta chain) was sequenced during a study of cytomegalovirus exposure and HLA in healthy donors (dated by TCRdb to 2016 to 2017). At the level of the whole study: An earlier analysis of approximately 590 of the donors reported 250 to 350 Gb of sequence data and 117 million unique TCR beta sequences from 150 million to 200 million T cells. An early release that covered about 600 HLA-typed donors contained approximately 300 gigabases of sequencing data and tens of millions of unique TCR sequences. Of the 300 to 500 genotyped donors, 70% to 90% were placed in the genetic ancestry cluster associated with self-reported Caucasian donors. The study aimed to test whether cataloging public T cell receptors could reveal signatures of past pathogen exposure. The study used immunosequencing to profile the T cell repertoires of some 600 subjects and linked those repertoires to cytomegalovirus serostatus. In addition to the first cohort of 650 to 800 subjects, a separate validation cohort of around 110 different subjects was used. High-throughput TCR immunosequencing, statistical association of individual TCRs with disease status, and machine learning were combined to predict cytomegalovirus infection status. A later analysis re-analyzed previously published TCR beta repertoires from 660 or so donors and added high-resolution HLA genotyping to study TCR occurrence patterns. Rather than using new phenotypic data, the later analysis identified candidate immune exposures from TCR beta sequences and from how often those sequences occurred across donors. In an earlier analysis of over 550 of the donors, high-throughput TCR beta sequencing was used to judge whether each TCR beta V gene segment behaved as functional or pseudogenic. Alongside the repertoire data, information on donor age, sex, ethnicity and CMV serostatus was compiled. In a later genetic analysis, genome-wide SNP genotypes for about 55% of the roughly 700 donors were used, and that subset was treated as a discovery cohort. All discovery cohort repertoires had been generated on a single sequencing platform. HLA typing included class I and class II loci at four-digit resolution. Typing coverage varied by locus: 629-630 donors for A, B, C, DRB1 and DQB1; roughly 500 for DQA1; about 570 for DPA1; around 490 for DPB1. Because of strong linkage in the cohort, 4 to 6 DR-DQ haplotypes were treated as single units for association and clustering. Among 398 genotyped donors of the cohort, an average of around 240,000 unique TCR beta nucleotide sequences were sequenced per donor, about a sixth of them non-productive. Study-wide conclusions, independent of this receptor: The authors suggested that the approach could potentially be generalized to other disease states and immunological phenotypes. For the cohort, immune exposure information was limited to CMV serostatus. Because counts were too low, 15 to 20 rarely observed V segments, including chromosome 9 orphons, were left out of the earlier analysis of a few hundred of the donors. According to a later analysis, parvovirus B19, influenza, CMV and Epstein-Barr virus appeared linked to several top co-occurrence clusters. In a later genetic analysis, a missense DCLRE1C variant was associated with V-gene and J-gene trimming of TCR beta chains, and the association was replicated in an independent cohort. When HLA alleles, especially DR and DQ, strongly co-occurred, TCR associations were difficult to assign to individual alleles. Linkage disequilibrium might explain the correlated functional status among segregating V segments, but an unknown experimental factor could not be excluded. In a later analysis, most CMV-associated TCR beta chains were found to appear HLA-restricted, with HLA associations seemingly driven largely by CMV exposure. A few of the identified cytomegalovirus-associated TCR beta chains were confirmed in vitro to be specific for cytomegalovirus antigens. While some public TCRs were present in many individuals, most TCR sequences turned up only very rarely across donors. In a later analysis, some 17,000 TCR beta sequences were associated with specific HLA alleles at a false discovery rate of 0.05. A cluster of highly shared sequence variants was judged likely to represent a technical artifact of the sequencing pipeline. The cohort was sequenced for TCR beta chains only, and without alpha or paired-chain data the features that could be detected were limited. Presence/absence analyses assumed roughly uniform sequencing depth across donors, an assumption that may not hold. A later analysis found that HLA-associated TCR beta chains were more clonally expanded and had lower generation probabilities than equally common non-associated chains. In a later analysis, the rate of TCR association differed among HLA loci, with DRB1 alleles having the most associated TCRs and HLA-C alleles having the fewest. The 87-base-pair reads could not distinguish some IMGT-functional V segments, including TRBV6-2 and TRBV6-3, so those segments were excluded. The study gave a list of 150 to 200 TCR beta chains associated with cytomegalovirus. Cytomegalovirus status was reported to be diagnosed by the classifier with high specificity and sensitivity in both the original and validation cohorts. Because HLA typing was unavailable for some donors at each locus, only the typed subset was used in association tests. Compared with the roughly 720-donor mean, donors in an Asian-associated ancestry cluster had fewer N-insertions in productive TCRs, according to a later genetic analysis. Broadly in line with IMGT annotations, most TCR beta V segments showed up in productive rearrangements about 87% or about 30% of the time in an earlier analysis of several hundred of the donors. A further reported finding was that TCR beta sequences accurately predicted the HLA-A and HLA-B alleles for most subjects in the first cohort.

The cohort comprised 550 to 700 healthy bone marrow donors. At the time of sampling, every cohort member was nominally healthy, though immune exposures that went unrecorded were likely present. The donor tested CMV seronegative, placing the donor among the 350 to 400 seronegative members of the cohort. A peripheral blood sample was collected from each donor, and TCR beta sequencing was performed on peripheral blood mononuclear cells. The Qiagen DNeasy Blood Extraction Kit was used to extract genomic DNA from the blood cell samples. Library preparation used the immunoSEQ multiplex PCR assay. For the multiplex PCR, a mixture combining 60 forward primers for TCR Vbeta segments and 13 reverse primers for TCR Jbeta segments was used. Amplification of the CDR3 region of rearranged TCR beta genes was performed with a multiplex PCR assay on genomic DNA. Amplified TCR beta libraries were sequenced as 87-base-pair reads on the Illumina HiSeq System. For the original study's pipeline: A later analysis counted about 76 million unique TCR beta chains across the 550 to 750 repertoires, and around 12 million of these chains were shared by at least two donors. A nearest-neighbor algorithm error-corrected the raw reads and collapsed the reads into unique sequences, merging closely related sequences to remove PCR and sequencing errors. To assign V, D and J gene segments, CDR3 sequences were aligned to IMGT reference sequences. For a sequence to be retained, at least a six-nucleotide match to both a V gene segment and a J gene segment was required. A rearrangement counted as productive if the CDR3 had no stop codons and remained in frame with V and J, and every other rearrangement counted as non-productive. Following IMGT convention, CDR3 was defined as the stretch from the second conserved V-encoded cysteine up to the conserved J-encoded phenylalanine. Sequences without an unambiguous match to a single V gene segment were excluded from the earlier analysis of a few hundred of the donors. In an earlier analysis of about 590 of the donors, a V segment was called functional when productive rearrangements were above 56.7%, and segregating when the standard deviation between donors exceeded 5%. A statistical classification framework was built to diagnose cytomegalovirus status from the catalog of TCR beta chain sequences. In a later analysis, TCR nucleotide sequences were compared against IMGT/GENE-DB human TR gene sequences so that V and J genes could be assigned. A later analysis assigned CDR3 sequences and most-parsimonious VDJ recombination scenarios with the TCRdist pipeline. In a later analysis, every TCR beta chain was defined by the combination of its CDR3 amino acid sequence and its V-gene family, and reads without a unique V-gene family were dropped. To address suspected cross-contamination and a sequencing artifact, a later analysis removed approximately 590 highly shared, low-generation-probability nucleotide sequences. For each public chain, a later analysis derived a clonal expansion index from normalized ranks of inferred template counts within each repertoire. In a later analysis, generation probabilities were computed with a VDJ recombination model fitted to out-of-frame rearrangements, and the resulting probabilities were checked against IGoR. A later analysis scored TCR-TCR, TCR-HLA and TCR-CMV co-occurrence with hypergeometric tests, applying a repertoire-size bias correction to TCR pairs. False discovery rates were estimated in a later analysis by permuting HLA or CMV assignments 20 times. In a later analysis, co-occurring TCRs were grouped using DBSCAN, and TCRdist sequence similarity was added for clustering within HLA-allele-positive subsets. For co-occurrence clustering, repertoires with fewer than 30,000 or more than 120,000 public chains were excluded, along with roughly 5 repertoires with anomalous nucleotide sharing. Sourced from immuneACCESS, this table was stored by TCRdb with only in-frame sequences that have V and J called. A share of the clones is absent; for the studies checked, an unresolved V gene accounts for under half, and the remainder has no known explanation. D and trimming were read from the DNA, whereas the V and J calls and clone size are those reported in that table. In this sample the table shows around 64,000 clones, approximately 85% of which occur a single time. About 11% of the sample comes from the top ten.

The CDR3 contains 15 residues, cysteine and phenylalanine counted. Only the CDR3 DNA is retained, 45 bases long and in frame from the first base. V is cut by 5 bases and J by 0 bases, and the space between the germline ends is 13 bases. The germline V gene supplies CDR1 MNHEY and CDR2 SVGAGI. A remark on this clone: The antigen it binds to is not known. Base quality data are lacking; no much larger clone is found one base away.

Sequencing input: PBMCs. This chain is built from TRBV6-5 and TRBJ1-1; TRBD1 is possibly the D segment (5 matching bases). The receptor comes from a female donor in good health and CMV-seronegative. CDR3 region: CASSIQWDLNTEAFF. In nucleotide form, the sequence is TGTGCCAGCAGTATCCAGTGGGACTTGAACACTGAAGCTTTCTTT.